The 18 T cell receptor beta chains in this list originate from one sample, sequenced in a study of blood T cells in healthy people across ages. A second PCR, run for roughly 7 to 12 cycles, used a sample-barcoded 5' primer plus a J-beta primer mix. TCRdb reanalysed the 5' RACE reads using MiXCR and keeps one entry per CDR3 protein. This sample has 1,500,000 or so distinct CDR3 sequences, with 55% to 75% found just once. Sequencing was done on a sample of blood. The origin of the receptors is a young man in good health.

The CDR3 spells CASRDGYTDTQYF. As DNA, the CDR3 is TGTGCCAGCAGAGACGGTTACACAGATACGCAGTATTTT. The chain is built from TRBV2 and TRBJ2-3; no clear D. The germline V and J ends were trimmed by 6 bases and 2 bases, with 9 bases remaining between them. Germline values: CDR1 SNHLY, CDR2 FYNNEI. CDR3 length: 13 residues.

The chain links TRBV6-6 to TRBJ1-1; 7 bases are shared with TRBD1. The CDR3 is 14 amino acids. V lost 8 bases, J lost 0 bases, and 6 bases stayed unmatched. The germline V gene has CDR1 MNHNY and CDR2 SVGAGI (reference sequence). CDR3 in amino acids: CASSTTGLNTEAFF. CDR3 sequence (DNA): TGTGCCAGCTCGACGACAGGGCTGAACACTGAAGCTTTCTTT.

The DNA for the CDR3 is TGTGCCATCAGGTTCCTCGGGAGCACTGAAGCTTTCTTT. Translated, it gives CAIRFLGSTEAFF. The gene calls are TRBV10-3 and TRBJ1-1; D not resolved. Germline V gives CDR1 ENHRY, CDR2 SYGVKD. V gave up 6 bases and J gave up 4 bases, with 12 bases separating them. The CDR3 runs to 13 residues.

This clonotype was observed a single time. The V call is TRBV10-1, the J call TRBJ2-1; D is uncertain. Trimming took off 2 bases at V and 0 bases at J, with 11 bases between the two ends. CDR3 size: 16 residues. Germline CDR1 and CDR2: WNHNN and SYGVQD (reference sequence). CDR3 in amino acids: CASSESPSRSYNEQFF. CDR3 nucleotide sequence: TGCGCCAGCAGTGAGAGCCCATCTCGCTCCTACAATGAGCAGTTCTTC.

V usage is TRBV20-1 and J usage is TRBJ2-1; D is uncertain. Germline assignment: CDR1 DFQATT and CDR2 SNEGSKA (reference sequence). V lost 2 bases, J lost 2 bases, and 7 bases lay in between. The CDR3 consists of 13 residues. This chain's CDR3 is CSARKVTYNEQFF. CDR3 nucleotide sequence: TGCAGTGCTAGAAAAGTAACCTACAATGAGCAGTTCTTC.

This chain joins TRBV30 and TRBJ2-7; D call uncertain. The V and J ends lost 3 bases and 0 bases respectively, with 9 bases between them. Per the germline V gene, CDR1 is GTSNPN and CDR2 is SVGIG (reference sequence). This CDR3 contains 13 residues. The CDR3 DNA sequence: TGTGCCTGGAGGACCCCGAGCTCCTACGAGCAGTACTTC. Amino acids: CAWRTPSSYEQYF.

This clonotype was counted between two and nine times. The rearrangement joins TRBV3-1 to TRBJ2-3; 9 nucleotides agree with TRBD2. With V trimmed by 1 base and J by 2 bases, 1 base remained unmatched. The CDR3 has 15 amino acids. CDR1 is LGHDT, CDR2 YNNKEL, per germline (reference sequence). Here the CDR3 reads CASSQVAGVTDTQYF. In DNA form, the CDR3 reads TGTGCCAGCAGCCAAGTAGCGGGGGTCACAGATACGCAGTATTTT.

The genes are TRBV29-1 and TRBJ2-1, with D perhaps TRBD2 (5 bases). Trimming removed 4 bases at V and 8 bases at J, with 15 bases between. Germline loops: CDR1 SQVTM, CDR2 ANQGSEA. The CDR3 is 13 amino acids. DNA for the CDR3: TGCAGCGTTGTCGCAACGGGCGGGTATGAGCAGTTCTTC. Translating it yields CSVVATGGYEQFF.

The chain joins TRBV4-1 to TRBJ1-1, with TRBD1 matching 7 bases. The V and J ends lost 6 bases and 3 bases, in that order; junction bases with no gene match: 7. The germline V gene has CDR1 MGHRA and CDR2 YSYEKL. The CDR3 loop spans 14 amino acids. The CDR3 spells CASSYRTGYTEAFF. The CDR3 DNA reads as TGCGCCAGCAGTTACCGGACAGGCTACACTGAAGCTTTCTTT.

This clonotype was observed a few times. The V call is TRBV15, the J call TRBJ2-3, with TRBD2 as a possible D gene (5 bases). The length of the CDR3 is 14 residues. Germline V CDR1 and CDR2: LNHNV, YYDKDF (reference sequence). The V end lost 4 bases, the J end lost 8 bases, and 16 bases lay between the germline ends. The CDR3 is CATSNRGSQTTQYF. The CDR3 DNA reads TGTGCCACCAGCAACCGGGGATCCCAAACTACGCAGTATTTT. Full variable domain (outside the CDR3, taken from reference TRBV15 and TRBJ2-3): DAMVIQNPRYQVTQFGKPVTLSCSQTLNHNVMYWYQQKSSQAPKLLFHYYDKDFNNEADTPDNFQSRRPNTSFCFLDIRSPGLGDTAMYLCATSNRGSQTTQYFGPGTRLTVL.

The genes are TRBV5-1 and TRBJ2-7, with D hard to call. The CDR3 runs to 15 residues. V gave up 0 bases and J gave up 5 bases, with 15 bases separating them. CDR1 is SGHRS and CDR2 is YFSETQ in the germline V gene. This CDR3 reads CASSLGTPPRDEQYF. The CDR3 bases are TGCGCCAGCAGCTTGGGGACGCCCCCTCGGGACGAGCAGTACTTC.

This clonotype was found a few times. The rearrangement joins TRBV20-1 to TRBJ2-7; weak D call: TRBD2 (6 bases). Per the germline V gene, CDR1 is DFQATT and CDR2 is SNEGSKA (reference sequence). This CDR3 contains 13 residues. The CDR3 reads CSPRGEAVYEQYF. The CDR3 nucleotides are TGCAGCCCTCGAGGGGAGGCGGTCTACGAGCAGTACTTC.

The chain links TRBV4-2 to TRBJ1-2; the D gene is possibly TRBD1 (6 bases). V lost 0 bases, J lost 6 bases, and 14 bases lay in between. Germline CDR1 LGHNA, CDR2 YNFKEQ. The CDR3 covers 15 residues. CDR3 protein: CASSQDRGSGDGYTF. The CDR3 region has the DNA TGTGCCAGCAGCCAAGACAGGGGCTCAGGGGATGGCTACACCTTC.

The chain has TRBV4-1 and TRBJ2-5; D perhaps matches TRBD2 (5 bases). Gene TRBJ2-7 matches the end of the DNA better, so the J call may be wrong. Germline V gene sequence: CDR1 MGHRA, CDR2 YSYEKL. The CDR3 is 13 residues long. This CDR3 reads CASSPVGVPEQYF. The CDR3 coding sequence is TGCGCCAGCAGCCCCGTCGGGGTCCCCGAGCAGTACTTC.

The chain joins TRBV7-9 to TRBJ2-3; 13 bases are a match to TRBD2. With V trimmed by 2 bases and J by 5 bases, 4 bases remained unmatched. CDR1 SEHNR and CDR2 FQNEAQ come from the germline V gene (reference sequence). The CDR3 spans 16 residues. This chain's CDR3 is CASSLRLAGGLDTQYF. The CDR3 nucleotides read TGTGCCAGCAGCTTACGACTAGCGGGGGGTTTAGATACGCAGTATTTT.

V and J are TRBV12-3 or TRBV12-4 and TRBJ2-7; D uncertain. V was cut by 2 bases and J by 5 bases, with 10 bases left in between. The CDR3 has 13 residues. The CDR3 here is CASSLKRVHEQYF. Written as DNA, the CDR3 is TGTGCCAGCAGTTTAAAGCGTGTCCACGAGCAGTACTTC.

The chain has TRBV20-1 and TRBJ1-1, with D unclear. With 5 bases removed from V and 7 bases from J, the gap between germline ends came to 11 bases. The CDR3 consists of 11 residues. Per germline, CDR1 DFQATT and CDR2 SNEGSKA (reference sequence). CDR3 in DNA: TGCAGTGCTCCCCATGGAAGTGAAGCTTTCTTT. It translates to CSAPHGSEAFF.

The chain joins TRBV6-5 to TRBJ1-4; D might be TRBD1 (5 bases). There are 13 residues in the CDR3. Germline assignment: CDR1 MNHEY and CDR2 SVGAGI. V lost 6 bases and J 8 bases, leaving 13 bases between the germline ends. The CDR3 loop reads CASRGTWREKLFF. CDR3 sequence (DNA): TGTGCCAGCAGAGGGACCTGGAGGGAAAAACTGTTTTTT.